One sample yielded the 25 T cell receptor beta chains listed below, sequenced in a study of T-cell reconstitution after alpha-beta-depleted transplantation in children. It was with unique molecular identifiers that the TCRbeta library was prepared. TCRdb called the PCR reads again in MiXCR, with one record for every CDR3 protein. Here the sample spans about 590,000 distinct CDR3 sequences, about an eighth being singletons. The specimen comprised PBMCs, mostly from graft donor cells, sampled 360 days after TCRalphabeta/CD19-depleted stem cell transplant. The receptors derive from a male patient between 10 and 17 years old who had a stem cell transplant for acute myeloid leukemia, so the T cells may come from the graft donor.

In regard to this clonotype: An end of the junction does not agree with germline; a read error may underlie this. The chain is built from TRBV20-1 and TRBJ2-1, with TRBD2 matching over 12 bases. The CDR3 sequence is 16 residues long. Per the germline V gene, CDR1 is DFQATT and CDR2 is SNEGSKA (reference sequence). CDR3 coding DNA: TGCTGTGCTAGAGCTAGACTAGCGGGGGTGACCGATGAGCAGTTCTTC. It translates to CCARARLAGVTDEQFF.

This clonotype was picked up a small number of times. V is TRBV20-1 and J is TRBJ2-1; 10 bases align to TRBD2. The germline gives CDR1 DFQATT, CDR2 SNEGSKA (reference sequence). This CDR3 region has 13 residues. Trimming removed 6 bases from V and 15 bases from J; junction bases left unmatched: 14. The CDR3 sequence: CSASQLAGAPWFF. The CDR3 DNA reads as TGCAGTGCCTCCCAGCTAGCGGGAGCGCCTTGGTTCTTC.

This clonotype was picked up a small number of times. The V and J genes are TRBV7-9 and TRBJ2-3; 10 bases fit TRBD2. J lost 3 bases, V lost 1 base, and 1 base had no gene match. Per the germline V gene, CDR1 is SEHNR and CDR2 is FQNEAQ (reference sequence). The CDR3 length is 15 residues. CDR3 in DNA: TGTGCCAGCAGCTTAGTGACTAGCGGGACAGATACGCAGTATTTT. This codes for CASSLVTSGTDTQYF.

The chain uses TRBV6-2 or TRBV6-3 and TRBJ2-5, with TRBD2 matching over 7 bases. V dropped 0 bases and J dropped 5; count of bases not matched to a gene: 15. Germline CDR1 and CDR2: MNHEY and SVGEGT. The CDR3 contains 18 residues. CDR3 region: CASSYSKAGEGFVETQYF. The CDR3 region has the DNA TGTGCCAGCAGTTACTCGAAGGCGGGAGAGGGGTTTGTCGAGACCCAGTACTTC.

The chain has TRBV20-1 and TRBJ1-2, with a possible D match to TRBD1 (6 bases). This CDR3 is built from 12 residues. V was trimmed by 3 bases and J by 10 bases, leaving 15 bases between them. Germline V lookup: CDR1 DFQATT, CDR2 SNEGSKA (reference sequence). The CDR3 sequence: CSASYPGVDYTF. The CDR3, as DNA: TGCAGTGCTAGCTACCCAGGGGTCGACTACACCTTC.

This clonotype showed up many times. The rearrangement joins TRBV7-9 to TRBJ1-5; D is ambiguous. Trimming left V 1 base short and J 1 base short, with 5 bases between. Germline CDR1 SEHNR, CDR2 FQNEAQ (reference sequence). This CDR3 region has 14 residues. The CDR3 bases are TGTGCCAGCAGCTTAGTTAACAGCAATCAGCCCCAGCATTTT. This gives the protein CASSLVNSNQPQHF.

A few counts support this clonotype. The chain employs TRBV5-8 and TRBJ2-1; TRBD1 matches 9 bases. The length of the CDR3 is 16 residues. V lost 3 bases, J lost 0 bases, and 4 bases stayed unmatched. CDR1 is SGHTS and CDR2 is YDEGEE in the germline V gene. In nucleotides, the CDR3 is TGTGCCAGCAGCTACCCGGACAGGGGCTCCTACAATGAGCAGTTCTTC. Protein product: CASSYPDRGSYNEQFF.

This clonotype was recorded a few times. CDR3 DNA: TGTGCCAGCAGCTCCGGGACTAGCGGGAGTAAATCCTACAATGAGCAGTTCTTC. Translating gives CASSSGTSGSKSYNEQFF. The J gene is TRBJ2-1, the V gene TRBV28, with TRBD2 identical over 14 bases. Germline CDR1 MDHEN, CDR2 SYDVKM. V lost 6 bases and J lost 1; bases outside the gene matches: 8. This CDR3 is 18 amino acids long.

This clonotype was observed a few times. For the CDR3, the DNA is TGTGCCAGCAGTTTACCAGGGCGGGGGGCCAACGTCCTGACTTTC. It specifies CASSLPGRGANVLTF. This chain links TRBV12-3 or TRBV12-4 with TRBJ2-6; D perhaps matches TRBD1 (5 bases). The germline V and J ends were trimmed by 2 bases and 4 bases, with 9 bases remaining between them. This CDR3 has 15 residues.

This clonotype was detected many times. V and J are TRBV2 and TRBJ2-5; TRBD1 matches 12 bases. Germline V gene lookup returns CDR1 SNHLY and CDR2 FYNNEI. The junction had 13 bases not matched to a gene; V was cut back by 4 bases and J by 1 base. CDR3 size: 19 residues. The CDR3 is CASSAGGTGGLKSQETQYF. CDR3 sequence (DNA): TGTGCCAGCAGTGCAGGAGGGACAGGGGGCCTAAAGTCCCAAGAGACCCAGTACTTC.

V gene TRBV10-3 combines with J gene TRBJ2-7; a weak D match, TRBD1 (6 bases). This CDR3 region has 11 residues. Germline CDR1 ENHRY, CDR2 SYGVKD. With 11 bases removed from V and 5 bases from J, the gap between germline ends came to 13 bases. In nucleotides, the CDR3 is TGTGCCGCTCTCCAGGGGCACGAGCAGTACTTC. Protein sequence: CAALQGHEQYF.

The CDR3 here is CASSPPGGAYEQYF. DNA of the CDR3: TGTGCCAGCTCACCTCCGGGCGGGGCCTACGAGCAGTACTTC. The chain combines TRBV18 with TRBJ2-7; D possibly corresponds to TRBD2 (6 bases). This CDR3 region has 14 residues. CDR1 and CDR2 from the germline V gene are KGHSH and LQKENI. Trimming left V 3 bases short and J 2 bases short, with 11 bases between.

The sample holds a few counts of this clonotype. The V call is TRBV6-5, the J call TRBJ2-1, with 7 nucleotides matching TRBD2. V lost 0 bases to trimming and J lost 9 bases; unmatched junction nucleotides: 14. The CDR3 contains 17 residues. Germline V gene lookup returns CDR1 MNHEY and CDR2 SVGAGI. The CDR3 nucleotides read TGTGCCAGCAGTTACTCGTTGGGTAGCGGGCCTCGGGGTGAGCAGTTCTTC. Translation: CASSYSLGSGPRGEQFF.

This clonotype was observed a few times. A single base separates this from a much larger clone, so it may be a read error. The rearrangement joins TRBV2 to TRBJ2-3; 12 nucleotides align to TRBD2. The CDR3 consists of 15 residues. Germline CDR1 SNHLY, CDR2 FYNNEI. V was pared by 7 bases and J by 4 bases, with 6 bases of the junction left unmatched. CDR3 region: CASILLAGGADTQYF. The CDR3 nucleotides are TGTGCCAGCATCCTACTAGCGGGAGGAGCAGATACGCAGTATTTT.

This sequence joins TRBV23-1 and TRBJ2-1, with 8 positions matching TRBD1. TRBV23-1 is noted as an ORF with a role that remains uncertain. This CDR3 is 14 amino acids long. J was trimmed by 3 bases and V by 10 bases; bases with no gene match: 8. CDR3 in DNA: TGCGCCATCCGACCCGGACAGGGCTACAATGAGCAGTTCTTC. Protein product: CAIRPGQGYNEQFF.

This clonotype has only a few counts. The chain uses TRBV29-1 and TRBJ2-2; perhaps TRBD2 as D (7 bases). Trimming removed 3 bases at V and 5 bases at J, with 16 bases between. This CDR3 has 15 amino acids. Germline CDR1 is SQVTM and CDR2 is ANQGSEA. For the CDR3, the DNA is TGCAGCGTTGACATTGGCGGGGGCAAGACCGGGGAGCTGTTTTTT. This codes for CSVDIGGGKTGELFF.

This chain connects TRBV20-1 to TRBJ2-5, with TRBD2 identical over 11 bases. CDR3 size: 15 residues. With 6 bases clipped from V and 5 bases from J, the junction kept 11 bases outside the gene matches. Looked up from germline, CDR1 is DFQATT and CDR2 is SNEGSKA (reference sequence). CDR3 amino acids: CSAPPRLAGSETQYF. The CDR3 nucleotides are TGCAGTGCCCCACCCCGACTAGCGGGAAGCGAGACCCAGTACTTC.

The chain is built from TRBV5-1 and TRBJ2-7; maybe TRBD1 (6 bases). The CDR3 runs 16 residues. Germline loops: CDR1 SGHRS, CDR2 YFSETQ. Trimming stripped 0 bases from V and 4 bases from J, with 17 bases between. This CDR3 reads CASSLALARGGYEQYF. The CDR3, as DNA: TGCGCCAGCAGCTTGGCACTGGCCAGGGGCGGGTACGAGCAGTACTTC.

This clonotype was picked up many times. This chain links TRBV5-1 with TRBJ2-1; 8 bases are a match to TRBD1. CDR1 SGHRS and CDR2 YFSETQ come from the germline V gene. The CDR3 has 20 residues. J was trimmed by 0 bases and V by 4 bases; bases with no gene match: 18. This CDR3 is CASSPGAQGAYPSSYNEQFF. For the CDR3, the DNA is TGCGCCAGCAGCCCGGGGGCCCAGGGGGCCTACCCTAGCTCCTACAATGAGCAGTTCTTC.

This clonotype was detected ten times or more. V and J are TRBV7-3 and TRBJ2-3, with 7 bases aligning to TRBD2. CDR1 is SGHTA and CDR2 is FQGTGA in the germline V gene. The CDR3 has 17 residues. Unmatched junction bases numbered 8, after V lost 2 bases and J lost 0 bases. CDR3 sequence (DNA): TGTGCCAGCAGCTTACTGGGCGGGAGCGCTAGCACAGATACGCAGTATTTT. This gives the protein CASSLLGGSASTDTQYF.

The chain joins TRBV27 to TRBJ2-1, with 11 bases that match TRBD2. CDR1 is MNHEY and CDR2 is SMNVEV in the germline V gene (reference sequence). The CDR3 length is 17 residues. The J segment lost 9 bases and the V segment lost 4 bases, leaving 14 bases of the junction unmatched. The CDR3 loop is CASSSAGVAGGRVEQFF. DNA for the CDR3: TGTGCCAGCAGTTCGGCAGGTGTAGCGGGAGGGCGGGTTGAGCAGTTCTTC.

The V call is TRBV12-3 or TRBV12-4, the J call TRBJ2-1; 8 bases are a match to TRBD2. The trim removed 5 bases at V and 6 bases at J, leaving 9 bases unmatched. CDR3 size: 15 residues. The CDR3 DNA follows: TGTGCCAGCAGTAAAAGCGGGAGATGGGGCAATGAGCAGTTCTTC. It codes for CASSKSGRWGNEQFF.

This clonotype was counted a few times. The V call is TRBV18, the J call TRBJ2-5; maybe TRBD1 (7 bases). The CDR3 is made up of 19 amino acids. In germline, CDR1 is KGHSH, CDR2 LQKENI. Trimming removed 1 base from V and 1 base from J, with 22 bases in between. The CDR3, as DNA: TGTGCCAGCTCACCACAGGGGGCTTCTAGCGAGACTCTCCAAGAGACCCAGTACTTC. Translation: CASSPQGASSETLQETQYF.

This clonotype has at least ten counts. The J gene is TRBJ2-3, the V gene TRBV12-5; 10 bases fit TRBD1. Per the germline V gene, CDR1 is LGHNT and CDR2 is FRNRAP. The CDR3 length is 17 residues. V shed 5 bases, J shed 0 bases, and the junction held 8 bases outside the gene matches. CDR3 coding DNA: TGTGCTAGTGGTCCGGGACAGGGGACCCCTAGCACAGATACGCAGTATTTT. Residues: CASGPGQGTPSTDTQYF. Full variable domain (rest looked up from reference TRBV12-5 and TRBJ2-3): DARVTQTPRHKVTEMGQEVTMRCQPILGHNTVFWYRQTMMQGLELLAYFRNRAPLDDSGMPKDRFSAEMPDATLATLKIQPSEPRDSAVYFCASGPGQGTPSTDTQYFGPGTRLTVL.

V usage is TRBV5-8 and J usage is TRBJ2-1; tentatively, D is TRBD2 (5 bases). Trimming cost V 4 bases and J 9 bases, with 14 bases left between them. The CDR3 consists of 13 residues. CDR1 and CDR2 from the germline V gene are SGHTS and YDEGEE. The CDR3 sequence: CASSPVMAGEQFF. In nucleotides, the CDR3 is TGTGCCAGCAGCCCCGTTATGGCGGGTGAGCAGTTCTTC.